This TCR beta chain was documented in a study of T-cell memory formation after mild COVID-19. For the study at large: Largely donor-specific sequence clusters came from a couple of donors. Notes on the study in general: Prior to infection, memory already included some responding clones, suggesting cross-reactive memory joined.

Ten or more counts support this clonotype. Its target is unknown. The TCR alpha and TCR beta cDNA libraries, bearing sample barcodes and UMIs, were generated by 5'RACE using constant-segment primers. TCRdb analysed the 5' RACE reads with MiXCR anew, one entry per CDR3 protein. The table shows 470,000 or so distinct CDR3 sequences, with 18% occurring only once. The CDR3 is made up of 14 amino acids. Per germline, CDR1 SGHVS and CDR2 FQNEAQ. V lost 5 bases to trimming and J lost 4 bases; unmatched junction nucleotides: 7. Sequences were obtained from PBMCs or a T cell subset sorted from them (not recorded which). The receptor's source is a man between 18 and 35 years old who had mild COVID-19 (a few samples of this study predate the infection). Cell type and time point are not known. The chain has TRBV7-8 and TRBJ2-5; 7 bases match TRBD1. CDR3 sequence reads: CASSDRTGRETQYF. The DNA for the CDR3 is TGTGCCAGCAGCGACCGGACAGGTAGAGAGACCCAGTACTTC.